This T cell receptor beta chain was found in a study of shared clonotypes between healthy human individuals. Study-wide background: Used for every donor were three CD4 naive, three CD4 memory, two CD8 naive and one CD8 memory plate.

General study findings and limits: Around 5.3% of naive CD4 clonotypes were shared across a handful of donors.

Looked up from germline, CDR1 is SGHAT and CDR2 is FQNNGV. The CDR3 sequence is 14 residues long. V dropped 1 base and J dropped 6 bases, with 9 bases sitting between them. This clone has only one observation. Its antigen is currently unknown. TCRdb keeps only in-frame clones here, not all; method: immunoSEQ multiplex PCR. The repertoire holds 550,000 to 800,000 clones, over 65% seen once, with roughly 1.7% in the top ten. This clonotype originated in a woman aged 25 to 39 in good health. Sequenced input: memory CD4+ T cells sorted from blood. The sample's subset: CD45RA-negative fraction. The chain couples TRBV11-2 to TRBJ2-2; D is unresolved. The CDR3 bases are TGTGCCAGCAGCTTAGCAGGTAGTTCCGGGGAGCTGTTTTTT. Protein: CASSLAGSSGELFF.